These 24 T cell receptor beta chains were sequenced from one sample in a study of shared clonotypes between healthy human individuals. Profiled with immunoSEQ multiplex PCR; TCRdb holds only in-frame clones, not every one. The table shows 2 million to 3 million clones, with under 95% occurring only once. Sequenced sample: naive CD4+ T cells from PBMCs. The subset was: CD45RA+ positively selected. Receptors originate from a young man in good health. Some clones in this sample may be carry-over from other donors' samples.

This chain links TRBV7-2 with TRBJ2-7; possibly TRBD1 for D (5 bases). V lost 5 bases, J lost 3 bases, and 26 bases lay in between. Per germline, CDR1 SGHTA and CDR2 FQGNSA. CDR3 size: 18 residues. For the CDR3, the DNA is TGTGCCAGCAGCCCCGGTGACAGCAAGGGTTCTAGAATCTACGAGCAGTACTTC. Amino acid sequence: CASSPGDSKGSRIYEQYF.

The chain recombines TRBV5-5 with TRBJ1-2; TRBD1 aligns across 10 bases. This CDR3 region has 17 residues. J lost 2 bases, V lost 4 bases, and 11 bases had no gene match. The germline CDR1 and CDR2 sequences are SGHKS and YYEKEE (reference sequence). CDR3 coding DNA: TGTGCCAGCAGCCGACAGGGGGCCGACTTTCCGAACTATGGCTACACCTTC. Residues: CASSRQGADFPNYGYTF.

The chain is built from TRBV6-5 and TRBJ2-7; maybe TRBD1 (6 bases). V was pared by 5 bases and J by 3 bases, with 17 bases between. This CDR3 has 15 residues. Germline V lookup: CDR1 MNHEY, CDR2 SVGAGI. Here the CDR3 reads CASSPDVGGHYEQYF. The DNA of the CDR3 is TGTGCCAGCAGTCCAGACGTTGGGGGCCACTACGAGCAGTACTTC.

The J gene is TRBJ1-5, the V gene TRBV18; TRBD1 matches 7 bases. The CDR3 sequence is 16 residues long. Germline V gene data show CDR1 as KGHSH and CDR2 as LQKENI. V trimming: 3 bases; J trimming: 2 bases; junction bases outside the gene matches: 7. The CDR3 DNA is TGTGCCAGCTCACCGACAGGGTACGGCGGCAATCAGCCCCAGCATTTT. Amino acids: CASSPTGYGGNQPQHF.

The rearrangement joins TRBV29-1 to TRBJ2-1, with TRBD2 matching 8 bases. The CDR3 has 14 residues. Per the germline V gene, CDR1 is SQVTM and CDR2 is ANQGSEA. V was pared by 5 bases and J by 5 bases, with 8 bases of the junction left unmatched. The chain's CDR3 is CSVIRLAPHNEQFF. CDR3 in DNA: TGCAGCGTTATCCGACTAGCGCCCCACAATGAGCAGTTCTTC.

The chain links TRBV27 to TRBJ1-6; 8 bases align to TRBD1. The germline gives CDR1 MNHEY, CDR2 SMNVEV (reference sequence). The CDR3 runs to 15 residues. With V trimmed by 6 bases and J by 5 bases, 6 bases remained unmatched. In DNA form, the CDR3 reads TGTGCCAGCAGCGCGACAGGGGCACATAATTCACCCCTCCACTTT. Its translation is CASSATGAHNSPLHF.

This chain joins TRBV23-1 and TRBJ1-1, with 12 bases fitting TRBD1. TRBV23-1 is designated an ORF whose function remains uncertain. The CDR3 covers 16 residues. V gave up 3 bases and J gave up 3 bases; unmatched junction bases: 5. Here the CDR3 reads CASSQGTGGWDTEAFF. CDR3 nucleotides: TGCGCCAGCAGTCAGGGGACAGGGGGCTGGGACACTGAAGCTTTCTTT.

This chain links TRBV29-1 with TRBJ2-5, with 8 bases that match TRBD2. Germline V gene data show CDR1 as SQVTM and CDR2 as ANQGSEA. The J segment lost 4 bases and the V segment lost 7 bases, leaving 8 bases of the junction unmatched. The CDR3 contains 13 residues. Written as DNA, the CDR3 is TGCAGCGGGGGACTAGTCCTTGTAGAGACCCAGTACTTC. It specifies CSGGLVLVETQYF.

V is TRBV18 and J is TRBJ1-3; D remains unclear. The germline CDR1 and CDR2 sequences are KGHSH and LQKENI. The CDR3 covers 15 residues. Trimming stripped 3 bases from V and 7 bases from J, with 16 bases between. This chain's CDR3 is CASSPPGDPGNTIYF. CDR3 nucleotides: TGTGCCAGCTCACCCCCCGGAGATCCCGGGAACACCATATATTTT.

The chain is built from TRBV5-1 and TRBJ1-4; 7 bases map to TRBD1. Germline-derived CDR1 and CDR2 are SGHRS and YFSETQ. V gave up 4 bases and J gave up 6 bases; unmatched junction bases: 6. This CDR3 has 14 amino acids. The CDR3 protein is CASSPEQGDEKLFF. CDR3 nucleotide sequence: TGCGCCAGCAGCCCGGAGCAGGGGGATGAAAAACTGTTTTTT.

V and J are TRBV30 and TRBJ1-6, with TRBD1 matching 9 bases. There are 13 residues in the CDR3. The trim removed 1 base at V and 8 bases at J, leaving 0 bases unmatched. Germline values: CDR1 GTSNPN, CDR2 SVGIG (reference sequence). This CDR3 is CAWSGDRDSPLHF. DNA of the CDR3: TGTGCCTGGAGTGGGGACAGGGATTCACCCCTCCACTTT.

As concerns this clone: The same CDR3 is also encoded by other DNA sequences in this sample. The chain links TRBV20-1 to TRBJ2-3; D gene uncertain. Between the trimmed V and J ends, which lost 6 bases and 0 bases, there was a span of 4 bases. The CDR3 totals 11 residues. Per the germline V gene, CDR1 is DFQATT and CDR2 is SNEGSKA (reference sequence). The DNA of the CDR3 is TGCAGTGCAGGCAGCACAGATACGCAGTATTTT. This gives the protein CSAGSTDTQYF.

The chain links TRBV9 to TRBJ2-2; tentatively, D is TRBD1 (5 bases). This CDR3 region has 16 residues. From germline, CDR1 is SGDLS and CDR2 YYNGEE. The germline V and J ends were trimmed by 1 base and 3 bases, with 13 bases remaining between them. CDR3 nucleotides: TGTGCCAGCAGCGTATTGGCGGCAGGGTACACCGGGGAGCTGTTTTTT. Its protein product is CASSVLAAGYTGELFF.

This sequence joins TRBV30 and TRBJ2-1, with unresolved D. V lost 4 bases to trimming and J lost 5 bases, with 15 bases between them. The CDR3 has 14 amino acids. Germline values: CDR1 GTSNPN, CDR2 SVGIG (reference sequence). Here the CDR3 reads CAWKPTVQHNEQFF. DNA for the CDR3: TGTGCCTGGAAACCGACGGTGCAACACAATGAGCAGTTCTTC.

The chain carries TRBV7-2 and TRBJ2-1; TRBD2 might be the D (5 bases). Trimming cost V 1 base and J 0 bases, with 10 bases left between them. Germline V gene lookup returns CDR1 SGHTA and CDR2 FQGNSA. The CDR3 consists of 16 residues. Here the CDR3 reads CASSLDGSGSYNEQFF. DNA of the CDR3: TGTGCCAGCAGCTTAGATGGCAGCGGCTCCTACAATGAGCAGTTCTTC.

This clone was recorded once. The genes are TRBV28 and TRBJ1-4, with 8 positions matching TRBD1. CDR1 is MDHEN and CDR2 is SYDVKM in the germline V gene. V dropped 5 bases and J dropped 4; count of bases not matched to a gene: 12. The CDR3 length is 17 residues. Here the CDR3 DNA reads TGTGCCAGCAGTACCGCCGGGACAGGCCCTCTTAATGAAAAACTGTTTTTT. Its protein is CASSTAGTGPLNEKLFF.

This chain connects TRBV7-7 to TRBJ2-7; no clear D. Germline V gives CDR1 SSHAT, CDR2 FNYEAQ (reference sequence). The CDR3 runs to 12 residues. Between the trimmed V and J ends, which lost 5 bases and 6 bases, there was a span of 11 bases. As DNA, the CDR3 is TGTGCCAGCAGCCCAGATCCCGGCGAGCAGTACTTC. Translated, it gives CASSPDPGEQYF.

The V call is TRBV5-1, the J call TRBJ2-1; 7 nucleotides match TRBD2. With 3 bases clipped from V and 15 bases from J, the junction kept 15 bases outside the gene matches. The CDR3 runs to 14 residues. CDR1 is SGHRS, CDR2 YFSETQ, per germline. CDR3: CASSSSGEGPSRFF. DNA for the CDR3: TGCGCCAGCAGCTCTTCCGGGGAGGGACCTTCGCGGTTCTTC.

J is TRBJ2-1 and V is TRBV6-1; 7 bases are a match to TRBD1. The V gene end was trimmed by 8 bases and the J gene end by 6 bases; junction bases not matched to a gene: 7. CDR1 is MNHNS, CDR2 SASEGT, per germline. The CDR3 runs to 13 residues. The CDR3 loop is CASEGGRRNEQFF. The CDR3 DNA is TGTGCCAGCGAAGGGGGCCGTCGCAATGAGCAGTTCTTC.

This clone occurred a few times. The chain recombines TRBV6-1 with TRBJ1-1, with D perhaps TRBD1 (6 bases). Deletions cut 6 bases from V and 3 bases from J, with 11 bases between. The V gene's germline CDR1 is MNHNS and CDR2 SASEGT. The CDR3 runs to 13 residues. The CDR3 region is CASSFTGYTEAFF. The CDR3 region has the DNA TGTGCCAGCAGCTTCACAGGGTACACTGAAGCTTTCTTT.

Of note for this clone: The identical CDR3 is also encoded by other nucleotide sequences in the sample. The chain couples TRBV27 to TRBJ2-2, with D possibly matching TRBD1 (7 bases). V was clipped by 3 bases and J by 4 bases, with 12 bases between them. Germline CDR1 reads MNHEY; CDR2 reads SMNVEV (reference sequence). CDR3 length: 15 amino acids. The CDR3: CASSFRGVRTGELFF. For the CDR3, the DNA is TGTGCCAGCAGTTTCAGGGGGGTCCGCACCGGGGAGCTGTTTTTT.

This rearrangement joins TRBV7-9 to TRBJ1-6, with D possibly being TRBD1 (6 bases). V was trimmed by 5 bases and J by 7 bases, leaving 15 bases between them. This CDR3 has 15 amino acids. Per the germline V gene, CDR1 is SEHNR and CDR2 is FQNEAQ (reference sequence). The CDR3 nucleotides read TGTGCCAGCAGCCCCGGCCTCGGGGGCAATTCACCCCTCCACTTT. Translated: CASSPGLGGNSPLHF.

The rearrangement uses TRBV5-4 and TRBJ1-6, with D possibly being TRBD1 (5 bases). Trimming removed 4 bases from V and 2 bases from J, with 13 bases in between. The CDR3 runs 16 residues. Per germline, CDR1 SGHNT and CDR2 YYREEE (reference sequence). The CDR3 loop reads CASSTGPAAYNSPLHF. The CDR3 coding sequence is TGTGCCAGCAGCACAGGACCGGCCGCCTATAATTCACCCCTCCACTTT.

CDR3 amino acids: CASSQRRHNQPQHF. The CDR3 DNA reads TGTGCCAGCAGTCAACGGCGGCACAATCAGCCCCAGCATTTT. The chain employs TRBV21-1 and TRBJ1-5. TRBV21-1 represents a pseudogene. There are 14 residues in the CDR3.